This TCR beta chain comes out of a study of cytomegalovirus exposure and HLA in healthy donors. Findings and caveats of the study: Researchers catalogued under 200 TCR beta chains as cytomegalovirus-associated. The majority of TCR sequences were rare, yet some public TCRs appeared in many donors.

Worth noting for this clone: Its antigen is unidentified.

Vbeta (60) and Jbeta (13) primers were used in the PCR. Data came from immunoSEQ multiplex PCR; TCRdb stores just in-frame clones and leaves some out. The repertoire holds 200,000 to 250,000 clones, with roughly 85% as singletons. CDR1 is SGDLS, CDR2 YYNGEE, per germline. V was pared by 4 bases and J by 10 bases, with 18 bases between. This CDR3 region has 13 residues. This receptor was obtained from a man aged 18 to 30 in good health and CMV-seronegative. The source material was PBMCs. The rearrangement uses TRBV9 and TRBJ2-7; D is perhaps TRBD2 (6 bases). The CDR3 DNA is TGTGCCAGCAGCATAAACGGGGAGGAGGGACAGTACTTC. This encodes CASSINGEEGQYF.